Shown below are 20 T cell receptor beta chains from a single sample sequenced in a study of blood T cell repertoires in COVID-19. The protocol was immunoSEQ multiplex PCR, while the TCRdb copy is restricted to in-frame clones and leaves out a portion. The data show about 140,000 clones, with about 72% seen just once and 9.5% to 13% held by the top ten. The sequenced sample was peripheral blood. These receptors were obtained from a man aged 55 to 70 who had recovered from COVID-19.

Points on this clone: Relative to the germline gene, one junction end is altered; a read error may explain this. The chain recombines TRBV7-7 with TRBJ2-7, with D tentatively TRBD2 (6 bases). Germline V lookup: CDR1 SSHAT, CDR2 FNYEAQ (reference sequence). The CDR3 has 15 amino acids. CDR3 DNA: TGTGCTAGCAGCTTAGAAGCGGGTTTGGCCTACGAGCAGTACTTC. It yields the protein CASSLEAGLAYEQYF.

The chain joins TRBV29-1 to TRBJ1-1; no clear D gene. The ends were cut back, 6 bases at V and 0 bases at J, with 5 bases in the middle. This CDR3 has 11 residues. Germline CDR1 SQVTM, CDR2 ANQGSEA. CDR3 in amino acids: CSVRVNTEAFF. In nucleotides, the CDR3 is TGCAGCGTCCGGGTGAACACTGAAGCTTTCTTT.

The chain is built from TRBV11-3 and TRBJ2-2; 9 bases match TRBD1. The CDR3 totals 17 residues. V shed 3 bases, J shed 4 bases, and the junction held 9 bases outside the gene matches. The germline V gene encodes CDR1 SGHNT and CDR2 YENEEA. CDR3 DNA: TGTGCCAGCAGCTTTGAGGGGGGACAGGGTCCCACCGGGGAGCTGTTTTTT. It yields the protein CASSFEGGQGPTGELFF.

This chain uses TRBV12-5 with TRBJ2-5; 8 bases line up with TRBD2. CDR1 LGHNT and CDR2 FRNRAP come from the germline V gene. Trimming cost V 1 base and J 5 bases; bases outside gene matches: 0. The CDR3 length is 13 residues. CDR3 DNA sequence: TGTGCTAGTGGTTTGGCGGGGGGGGAGACCCAGTACTTC. Encoded protein: CASGLAGGETQYF.

In its sample, this clone was seen many times. V is TRBV9 and J is TRBJ2-3, with unresolved D. The CDR3 runs to 15 residues. V gave up 1 base and J gave up 3 bases, with 12 bases separating them. From germline, CDR1 is SGDLS and CDR2 YYNGEE. The CDR3 DNA sequence: TGTGCCAGCAGCGTAACCGCCGTCGGGACAGATACGCAGTATTTT. This translates into CASSVTAVGTDTQYF. The full variable domain, its missing parts supplied by reference TRBV9 and TRBJ2-3, is DSGVTQTPKHLITATGQRVTLRCSPRSGDLSVYWYQQSLDQGLQFLIQYYNGEERAKGNILERFSAQQFPDLHSELNLSSLELGDSALYFCASSVTAVGTDTQYFGPGTRLTVL.

There are many counts of this clone. The V and J genes are TRBV15 and TRBJ2-3, with 14 bases that match TRBD2. J was trimmed by 4 bases and V by 2 bases; bases with no gene match: 8. CDR1 and CDR2 (germline): LNHNV, YYDKDF (reference sequence). The CDR3 has 18 amino acids. The CDR3 DNA is TGTGCCACCAGCAGATCCGGGACTAGCGGGAGATTTTCAGATACGCAGTATTTT. This translates into CATSRSGTSGRFSDTQYF.

V and J are TRBV19 and TRBJ2-2; D possibly corresponds to TRBD1 (5 bases). Germline V CDR1 and CDR2: LNHDA, SQIVND (reference sequence). The CDR3 is made up of 14 amino acids. Trimming removed 7 bases from V and 3 bases from J, with 12 bases in between. This CDR3 is CASMWTLDTGELFF. The DNA for the CDR3 is TGTGCCAGTATGTGGACATTGGACACCGGGGAGCTGTTTTTT.

This clone was detected once. The V gene is TRBV27, the J gene TRBJ2-1, with TRBD2 matching over 9 bases. The CDR3 consists of 16 residues. From germline, CDR1 is MNHEY and CDR2 SMNVEV (reference sequence). Unmatched junction bases numbered 6, after V lost 2 bases and J lost 4 bases. The CDR3 loop is CASSLGLAGSYNEQFF. CDR3 bases: TGTGCCAGCAGTTTAGGGCTAGCGGGGTCTTACAATGAGCAGTTCTTC.

The gene calls are TRBV4-1 and TRBJ2-1; 8 nucleotides line up with TRBD2. The CDR3 covers 15 residues. Per the germline V gene, CDR1 is MGHRA and CDR2 is YSYEKL. J gave up 0 bases and V 4 bases, and 2 bases lay outside the gene matches. CDR3 in DNA: TGCGCCAGCAGCCTAACTAGCGGCTCCTACAATGAGCAGTTCTTC. Its protein is CASSLTSGSYNEQFF.

The V gene is TRBV18, the J gene TRBJ1-5; weak D call: TRBD1 (5 bases). V was cut by 3 bases and J by 2 bases, with 14 bases left in between. Germline V gives CDR1 KGHSH, CDR2 LQKENI. The CDR3 spans 16 residues. The DNA of the CDR3 is TGTGCCAGCTCACCCCTCGGATGGGGCGGCAATCAGCCCCAGCATTTT. This sequence encodes CASSPLGWGGNQPQHF.

The gene calls are TRBV25-1 and TRBJ2-3; D not resolved. The CDR3 length is 14 residues. Between the trimmed V and J ends, which lost 8 bases and 0 bases, there was a span of 12 bases. Per germline, CDR1 MGHDK and CDR2 SYGVNS. CDR3 region: CASRPRLSTDTQYF. CDR3 sequence (DNA): TGTGCCAGCCGACCGAGGCTCAGCACAGATACGCAGTATTTT.

J is TRBJ1-2 and V is TRBV7-2; 7 bases agree with TRBD1. The CDR3 spans 12 residues. V shed 5 bases and J 8 bases; nucleotides not matched to a gene: 5. Germline CDR1 and CDR2: SGHTA and FQGNSA. CDR3 in DNA: TGTGCCAGCAGCGAGACAGGGCGAGGCTACACCTTC. As protein: CASSETGRGYTF.

The gene calls are TRBV4-1 and TRBJ1-1; D not resolved. V was cut by 0 bases and J by 0 bases, with 8 bases left in between. The CDR3 has 15 amino acids. The V gene's germline CDR1 is MGHRA and CDR2 YSYEKL. CDR3 DNA: TGCGCCAGCAGCCAAGAAGAAGCCGTGAACACTGAAGCTTTCTTT. It codes for CASSQEEAVNTEAFF.

This chain links TRBV19 with TRBJ2-1; 10 nucleotides match TRBD1. The CDR3 contains 15 residues. The germline gives CDR1 LNHDA, CDR2 SQIVND (reference sequence). The ends lost 6 bases at V and 5 bases at J; junction bases unmatched: 7. In nucleotides, the CDR3 is TGTGCCAGTAGGGCGGGGACAGGGGATAACAATGAGCAGTTCTTC. As protein: CASRAGTGDNNEQFF. The complete variable domain, with remaining parts taken from reference TRBV19 and TRBJ2-1, reads DGGITQSPKYLFRKEGQNVTLSCEQNLNHDAMYWYRQDPGQGLRLIYYSQIVNDFQKGDIAEGYSVSREKKESFPLTVTSAQKNPTAFYLCASRAGTGDNNEQFFGPGTRLTVL.

J is TRBJ2-3 and V is TRBV28, with 10 nucleotides matching TRBD2. The junction had 6 bases not matched to a gene; V was cut back by 6 bases and J by 3 bases. CDR1 and CDR2 from the germline V gene are MDHEN and SYDVKM. CDR3 length equals 15 residues. In nucleotides, the CDR3 is TGTGCCAGCAGGCCCAGCGGGGGGGCGACAGATACGCAGTATTTT. Amino acids: CASRPSGGATDTQYF.

The CDR3 DNA reads as TGTGCCAGCAGTCGCAGGGATGGCTACACCTTC. Its protein is CASSRRDGYTF. This chain uses TRBV28 with TRBJ1-2; D perhaps matches TRBD1 (5 bases). The CDR3 spans 11 residues. Germline CDR1 and CDR2: MDHEN and SYDVKM. The V and J ends lost 5 bases and 6 bases respectively, with 7 bases between them.

By sample fraction, this clone is medium-sized. The J gene is TRBJ2-5, the V gene TRBV3-1 (or the pseudogene TRBV3-2); the D is unclear. Per germline, CDR1 LGHDT and CDR2 YNNKEL (reference sequence). Trimming removed 0 bases at V and 1 base at J, with 9 bases between. The CDR3 has 15 residues. Here the CDR3 DNA reads TGTGCCAGCAGCCAAGATTTAGCTCCCCAAGAGACCCAGTACTTC. This codes for CASSQDLAPQETQYF.

The chain is built from TRBV28 and TRBJ2-7; TRBD1 matches 10 bases. Looked up from germline, CDR1 is MDHEN and CDR2 is SYDVKM. V lost 5 bases, J lost 2 bases, and 6 bases stayed unmatched. There are 15 residues in the CDR3. The CDR3 nucleotides read TGTGCCAGCAGTACCGGGACAGGGGCCCCCTACGAGCAGTACTTC. It translates to CASSTGTGAPYEQYF.

CDR3 sequence: CASSIQVNYGYTF. The CDR3 DNA reads as TGTGCCAGTAGTATACAGGTGAACTATGGCTACACCTTC. The chain couples TRBV19 to TRBJ1-2; D uncertain. V was clipped by 2 bases and J by 2 bases, with 6 bases between them. CDR3 length: 13 residues. Germline V gene data show CDR1 as LNHDA and CDR2 as SQIVND (reference sequence).

This rearrangement joins TRBV28 to TRBJ1-5; D is unresolved. Germline V lookup: CDR1 MDHEN, CDR2 SYDVKM. The CDR3 is 15 amino acids. Trimming left V 6 bases short and J 2 bases short, with 14 bases between. The CDR3 loop reads CASRIRGTGNQPQHF. The CDR3 DNA reads as TGTGCCAGCAGAATCAGAGGTACCGGCAATCAGCCCCAGCATTTT. The full variable domain, its missing parts supplied by reference TRBV28 and TRBJ1-5, is DVKVTQSSRYLVKRTGEKVFLECVQDMDHENMFWYRQDPGLGLRLIYFSYDVKMKEKGDIPEGYSVSREKKERFSLILESASTNQTSMYLCASRIRGTGNQPQHFGDGTRLSIL.